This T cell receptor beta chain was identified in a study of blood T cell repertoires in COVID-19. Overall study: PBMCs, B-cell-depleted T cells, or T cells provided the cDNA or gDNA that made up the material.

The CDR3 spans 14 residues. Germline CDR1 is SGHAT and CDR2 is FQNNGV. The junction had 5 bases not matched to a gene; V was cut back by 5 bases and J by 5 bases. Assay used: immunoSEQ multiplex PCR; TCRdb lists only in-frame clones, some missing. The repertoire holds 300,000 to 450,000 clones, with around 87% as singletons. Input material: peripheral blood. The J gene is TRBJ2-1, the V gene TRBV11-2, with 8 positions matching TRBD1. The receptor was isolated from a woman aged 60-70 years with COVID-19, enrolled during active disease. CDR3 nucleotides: TGTGCCAGCAGCCTTCTGGACAGGGACAATGAGCAGTTCTTC. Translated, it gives CASSLLDRDNEQFF.